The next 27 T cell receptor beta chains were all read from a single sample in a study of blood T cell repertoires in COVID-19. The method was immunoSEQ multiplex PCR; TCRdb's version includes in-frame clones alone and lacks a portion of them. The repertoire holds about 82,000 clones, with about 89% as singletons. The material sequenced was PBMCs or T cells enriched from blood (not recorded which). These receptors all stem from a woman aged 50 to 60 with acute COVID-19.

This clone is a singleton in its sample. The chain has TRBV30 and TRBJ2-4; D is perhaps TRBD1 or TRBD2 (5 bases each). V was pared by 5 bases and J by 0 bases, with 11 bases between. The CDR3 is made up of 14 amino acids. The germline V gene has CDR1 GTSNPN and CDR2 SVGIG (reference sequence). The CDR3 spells CAWGAGIAKNIQYF. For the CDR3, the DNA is TGTGCCTGGGGGGCCGGGATAGCCAAAAACATTCAGTACTTC.

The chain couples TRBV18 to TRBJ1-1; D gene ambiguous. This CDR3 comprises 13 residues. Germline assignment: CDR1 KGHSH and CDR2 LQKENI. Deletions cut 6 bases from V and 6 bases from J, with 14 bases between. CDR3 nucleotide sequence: TGTGCCAGCTCGCCCCGGGAGGCGGCTGAAGCTTTCTTT. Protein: CASSPREAAEAFF.

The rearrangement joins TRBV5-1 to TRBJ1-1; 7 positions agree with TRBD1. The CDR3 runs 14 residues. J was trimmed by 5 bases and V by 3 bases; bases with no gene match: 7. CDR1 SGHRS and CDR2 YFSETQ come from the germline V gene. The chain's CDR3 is CASSSDRVWTEAFF. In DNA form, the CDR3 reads TGCGCCAGCAGCTCCGACAGGGTGTGGACTGAAGCTTTCTTT.

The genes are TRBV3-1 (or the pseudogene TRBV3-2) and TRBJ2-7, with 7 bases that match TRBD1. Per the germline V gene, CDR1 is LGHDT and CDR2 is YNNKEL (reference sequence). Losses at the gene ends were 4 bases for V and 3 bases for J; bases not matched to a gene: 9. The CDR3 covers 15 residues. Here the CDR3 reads CASSRGTANNYEQYF. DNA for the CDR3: TGTGCCAGCAGCCGTGGGACAGCCAATAACTACGAGCAGTACTTC.

This CDR3 is CASSLDIQETQYF. The DNA for the CDR3 is TGCGCCAGCAGCTTGGACATACAAGAGACCCAGTACTTC. The V and J genes are TRBV5-1 and TRBJ2-5; D gene unclear. The ends were cut back, 0 bases at V and 2 bases at J, with 5 bases in the middle. The CDR3 spans 13 residues. Germline V lookup: CDR1 SGHRS, CDR2 YFSETQ.

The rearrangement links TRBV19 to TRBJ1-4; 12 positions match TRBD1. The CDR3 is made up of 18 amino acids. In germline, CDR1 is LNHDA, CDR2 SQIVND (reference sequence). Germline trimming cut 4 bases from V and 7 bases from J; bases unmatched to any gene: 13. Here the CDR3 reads CASSKIWDRGPRGEKLFF. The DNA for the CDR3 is TGTGCCAGTAGTAAAATCTGGGACAGGGGGCCGAGAGGTGAAAAACTGTTTTTT.

The CDR3 coding sequence is TGTGCCAGCAGCCCCGGAGGACAGTCCAACTATGGCTACACCTTC. It translates to CASSPGGQSNYGYTF. The V gene is TRBV11-3, the J gene TRBJ1-2; the D gene is possibly TRBD1 (6 bases). This CDR3 is built from 15 residues. Between the trimmed V and J ends, which lost 5 bases and 2 bases, there was a span of 15 bases. From germline, CDR1 is SGHNT and CDR2 YENEEA.

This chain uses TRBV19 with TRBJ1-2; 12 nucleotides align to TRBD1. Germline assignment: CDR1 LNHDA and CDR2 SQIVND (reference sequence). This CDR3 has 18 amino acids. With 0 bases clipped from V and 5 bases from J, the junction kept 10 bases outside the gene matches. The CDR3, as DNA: TGTGCCAGTAGTATAGAGGGGGGACAGGGGGCGACGGTATATGGCTACACCTTC. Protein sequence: CASSIEGGQGATVYGYTF. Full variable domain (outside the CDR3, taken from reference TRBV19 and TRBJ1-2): DGGITQSPKYLFRKEGQNVTLSCEQNLNHDAMYWYRQDPGQGLRLIYYSQIVNDFQKGDIAEGYSVSREKKESFPLTVTSAQKNPTAFYLCASSIEGGQGATVYGYTFGSGTRLTVV.

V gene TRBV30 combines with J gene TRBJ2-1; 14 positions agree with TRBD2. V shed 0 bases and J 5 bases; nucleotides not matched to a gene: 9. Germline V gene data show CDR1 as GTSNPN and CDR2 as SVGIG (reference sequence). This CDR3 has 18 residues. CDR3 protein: CAWSVPVGTSGSDNEQFF. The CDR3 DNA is TGTGCCTGGAGTGTTCCGGTCGGGACTAGCGGGAGCGACAATGAGCAGTTCTTC.

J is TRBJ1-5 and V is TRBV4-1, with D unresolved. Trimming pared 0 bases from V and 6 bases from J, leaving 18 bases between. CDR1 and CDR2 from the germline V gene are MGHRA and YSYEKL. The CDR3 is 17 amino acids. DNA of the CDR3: TGCGCCAGCAGCCAAGATTTCCCGGGAGCTGTAAGTCAGCCCCAGCATTTT. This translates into CASSQDFPGAVSQPQHF.

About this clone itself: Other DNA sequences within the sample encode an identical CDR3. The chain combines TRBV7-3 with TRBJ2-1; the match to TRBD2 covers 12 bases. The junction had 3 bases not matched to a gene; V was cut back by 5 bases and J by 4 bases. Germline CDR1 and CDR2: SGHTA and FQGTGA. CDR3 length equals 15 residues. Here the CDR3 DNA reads TGTGCCAGCAGCCTTGGACTAGCGGGATACAATGAGCAGTTCTTC. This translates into CASSLGLAGYNEQFF.

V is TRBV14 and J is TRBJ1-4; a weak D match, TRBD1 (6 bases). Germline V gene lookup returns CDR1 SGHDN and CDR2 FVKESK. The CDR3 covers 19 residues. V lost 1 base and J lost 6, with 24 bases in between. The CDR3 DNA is TGTGCCAGCAGCCAAGTTTTTAGGTTGAGAGGGGGAGTTTATGAAAAACTGTTTTTT. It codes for CASSQVFRLRGGVYEKLFF.

CDR3 region: CASSLNAEGMDTEAFF. In DNA, the CDR3 is TGTGCCAGCAGCTTAAACGCGGAGGGAATGGACACTGAAGCTTTCTTT. This chain uses TRBV7-6 with TRBJ1-1; no definite D call. The CDR3 length is 16 residues. V lost 2 bases and J 3 bases, leaving 16 bases between the germline ends. Germline V gene sequence: CDR1 SGHVS, CDR2 FNYEAQ.

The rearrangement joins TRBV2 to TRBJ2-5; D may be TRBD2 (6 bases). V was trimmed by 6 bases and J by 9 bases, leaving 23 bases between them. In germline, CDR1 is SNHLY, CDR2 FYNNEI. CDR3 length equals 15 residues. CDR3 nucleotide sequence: TGTGCCAGCAGCCCGCTACGGGAGACCGGTTTGGCCCAGTACTTC. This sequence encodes CASSPLRETGLAQYF.

CDR3 nucleotides: TGTGCCAGCAGCTTACCGATAGCGGTTGGCGCAGATACGCAGTATTTT. Translated, it gives CASSLPIAVGADTQYF. This chain joins TRBV7-8 and TRBJ2-3; a weak D match, TRBD2 (6 bases). Germline V gene sequence: CDR1 SGHVS, CDR2 FQNEAQ. The CDR3 runs 16 residues. The V end was cut by 2 bases, the J end by 4 bases, with 16 bases between. Full variable domain (outside the CDR3, taken from reference TRBV7-8 and TRBJ2-3): GAGVSQSPRYKVAKRGQDVALRCDPISGHVSLFWYQQALGQGPEFLTYFQNEAQLDKSGLPSDRFFAERPEGSVSTLKIQRTQQEDSAVYLCASSLPIAVGADTQYFGPGTRLTVL.

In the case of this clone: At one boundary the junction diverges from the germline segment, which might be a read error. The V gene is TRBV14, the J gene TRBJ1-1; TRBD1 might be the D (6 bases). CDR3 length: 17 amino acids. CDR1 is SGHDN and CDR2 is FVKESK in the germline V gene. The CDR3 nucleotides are TGTGCCAGCAGCCCCTCGAAGACCCAGGGGATGAAAACTGAAGCTTTCTTT. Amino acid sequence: CASSPSKTQGMKTEAFF.

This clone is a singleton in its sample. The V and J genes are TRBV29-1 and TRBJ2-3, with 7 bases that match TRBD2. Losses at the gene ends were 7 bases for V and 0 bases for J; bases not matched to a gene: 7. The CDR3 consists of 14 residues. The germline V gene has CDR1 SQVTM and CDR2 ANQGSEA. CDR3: CSGLGLPSTDTQYF. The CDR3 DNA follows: TGCAGCGGCCTGGGACTACCGAGCACAGATACGCAGTATTTT.

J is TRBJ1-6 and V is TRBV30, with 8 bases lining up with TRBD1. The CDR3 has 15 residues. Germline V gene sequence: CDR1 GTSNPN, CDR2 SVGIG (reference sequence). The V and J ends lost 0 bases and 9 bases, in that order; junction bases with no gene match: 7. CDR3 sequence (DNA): TGTGCCTGGAGTGTACGGGACAGGCGCGGTTCACCCCTCCACTTT. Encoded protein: CAWSVRDRRGSPLHF. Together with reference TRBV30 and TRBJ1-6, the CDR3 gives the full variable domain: SQTIHQWPATLVQPVGSPLSLECTVEGTSNPNLYWYRQAAGRGLQLLFYSVGIGQISSEVPQNLSASRPQDRQFILSSKKLLLSDSGFYLCAWSVRDRRGSPLHFGNGTRLTVT.

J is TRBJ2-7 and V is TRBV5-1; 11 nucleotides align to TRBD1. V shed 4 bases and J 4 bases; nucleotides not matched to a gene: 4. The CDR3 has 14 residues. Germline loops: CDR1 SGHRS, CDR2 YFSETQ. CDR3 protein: CASSQGTGGYEQYF. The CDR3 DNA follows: TGCGCCAGCAGCCAGGGGACAGGGGGTTACGAGCAGTACTTC.

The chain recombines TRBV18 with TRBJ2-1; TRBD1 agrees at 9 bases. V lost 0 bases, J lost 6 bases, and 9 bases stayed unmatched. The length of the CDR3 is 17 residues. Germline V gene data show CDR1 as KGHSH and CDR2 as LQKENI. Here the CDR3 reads CASSPPGTGSRRNEQFF. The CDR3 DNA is TGTGCCAGCTCACCACCGGGGACAGGGAGTCGGCGCAATGAGCAGTTCTTC. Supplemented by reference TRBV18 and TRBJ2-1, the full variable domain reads NAGVMQNPRHLVRRRGQEARLRCSPMKGHSHVYWYRQLPEEGLKFMVYLQKENIIDESGMPKERFSAEFPKEGPSILRIQQVVRGDSAAYFCASSPPGTGSRRNEQFFGPGTRLTVL.

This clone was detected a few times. In DNA form, the CDR3 reads TGTGCCAGCAGCTTAGCCGGCGCGGGAGGGGGTACCTACGAGCAGTACTTC. It specifies CASSLAGAGGGTYEQYF. V gene TRBV11-1 combines with J gene TRBJ2-7; 9 nucleotides match TRBD2. The CDR3 has 17 amino acids. V lost 0 bases, J lost 2 bases, and 8 bases stayed unmatched. CDR1 and CDR2 from the germline V gene are SGHAT and FQDESV (reference sequence).

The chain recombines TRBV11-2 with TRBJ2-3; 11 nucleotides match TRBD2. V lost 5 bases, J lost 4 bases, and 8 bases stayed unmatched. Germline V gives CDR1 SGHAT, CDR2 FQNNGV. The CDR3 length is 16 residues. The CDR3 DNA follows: TGTGCCAGCAGCGCATCCCTAGCGGGAGGCGCAGATACGCAGTATTTT. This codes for CASSASLAGGADTQYF. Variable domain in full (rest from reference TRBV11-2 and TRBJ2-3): EAGVAQSPRYKIIEKRQSVAFWCNPISGHATLYWYQQILGQGPKLLIQFQNNGVVDDSQLPKDRFSAERLKGVDSTLKIQPAKLEDSAVYLCASSASLAGGADTQYFGPGTRLTVL.

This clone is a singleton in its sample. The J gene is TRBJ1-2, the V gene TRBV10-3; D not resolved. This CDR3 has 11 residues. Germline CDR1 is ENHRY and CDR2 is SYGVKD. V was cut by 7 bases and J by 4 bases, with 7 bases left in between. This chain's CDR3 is CAITTSYGYTF. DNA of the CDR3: TGTGCCATCACGACATCCTATGGCTACACCTTC.

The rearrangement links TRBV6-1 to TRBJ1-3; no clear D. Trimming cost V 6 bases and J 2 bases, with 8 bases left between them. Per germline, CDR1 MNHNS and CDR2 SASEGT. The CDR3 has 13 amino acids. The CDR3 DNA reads TGTGCCAGCAGCAATTCGGCTGGAAACACCATATATTTT. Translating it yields CASSNSAGNTIYF.

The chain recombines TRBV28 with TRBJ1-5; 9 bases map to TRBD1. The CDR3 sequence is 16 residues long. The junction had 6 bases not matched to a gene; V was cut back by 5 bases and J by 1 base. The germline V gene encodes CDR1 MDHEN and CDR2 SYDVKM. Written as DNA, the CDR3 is TGTGCCAGCAGTCCAGAGGGACAGGGCAGCAATCAGCCCCAGCATTTT. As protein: CASSPEGQGSNQPQHF.

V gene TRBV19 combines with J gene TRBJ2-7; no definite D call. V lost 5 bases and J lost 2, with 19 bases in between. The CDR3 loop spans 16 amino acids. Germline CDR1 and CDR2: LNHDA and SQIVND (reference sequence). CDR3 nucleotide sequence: TGTGCCAGTAGTCCCCAATCTCGGGTTCTGACCTACGAGCAGTACTTC. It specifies CASSPQSRVLTYEQYF.

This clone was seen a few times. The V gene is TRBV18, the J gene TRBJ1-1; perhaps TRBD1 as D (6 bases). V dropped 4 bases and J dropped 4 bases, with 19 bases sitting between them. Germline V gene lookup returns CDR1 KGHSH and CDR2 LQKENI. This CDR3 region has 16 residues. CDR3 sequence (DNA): TGTGCCAGCTCACTAAATGAAGGGGGATCGAGCACTGAAGCTTTCTTT. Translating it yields CASSLNEGGSSTEAFF.